Listed here are 27 T cell receptor beta chains from one sample, sequenced in a study of blood T cell repertoires in COVID-19. The data were produced by immunoSEQ multiplex PCR, yet TCRdb's version contains in-frame clones alone and is incomplete. The table includes about 170,000 clones, 85% to 90% detected once. What was sequenced was peripheral blood. Receptors were obtained from a woman aged 55 to 70 with COVID-19, enrolled during active disease.

The rearrangement joins TRBV6-5 to TRBJ2-3; weak D call: TRBD1 (6 bases). Germline CDR1 and CDR2: MNHEY and SVGAGI. The V and J ends lost 6 bases and 0 bases respectively, with 10 bases between them. CDR3 length: 14 residues. The CDR3 region is CASSRGVSTDTQYF. In nucleotides, the CDR3 is TGTGCCAGCAGCAGGGGCGTCAGCACAGATACGCAGTATTTT.

J is TRBJ2-5 and V is TRBV27, with TRBD1 matching 11 bases. V lost 5 bases and J lost 5; bases outside the gene matches: 7. The CDR3 contains 15 residues. The germline V gene has CDR1 MNHEY and CDR2 SMNVEV (reference sequence). The chain's CDR3 is CASSTGTGGIETQYF. The CDR3 DNA follows: TGTGCCAGCAGTACCGGGACAGGGGGTATTGAGACCCAGTACTTC.

V is TRBV28 and J is TRBJ1-3; 12 bases line up with TRBD1. The trim removed 4 bases at V and 7 bases at J, leaving 11 bases unmatched. The CDR3 has 17 amino acids. CDR1 is MDHEN and CDR2 is SYDVKM in the germline V gene. The CDR3: CASSSIPGQGARNTIYF. Written as DNA, the CDR3 is TGTGCCAGCAGTTCCATCCCGGGACAGGGGGCGCGGAACACCATATATTTT.

The chain has TRBV6-2 or TRBV6-3 and TRBJ2-7, with D tentatively TRBD2 (5 bases). Trimming shortened V by 0 bases and J by 3 bases, and 9 bases separated the two germline ends. Germline values: CDR1 MNHEY, CDR2 SVGEGT. This CDR3 spans 14 amino acids. The DNA for the CDR3 is TGTGCCAGCAGTTACTCCGGGGTGGTCTACGAGCAGTACTTC. This encodes CASSYSGVVYEQYF.

The V and J genes are TRBV9 and TRBJ2-1; 11 bases are shared with TRBD2. The germline V gene has CDR1 SGDLS and CDR2 YYNGEE. The CDR3 is 18 amino acids. J was trimmed by 5 bases and V by 0 bases; bases with no gene match: 10. The chain's CDR3 is CASSVALDSGRVHNEQFF. The DNA for the CDR3 is TGTGCCAGCAGCGTAGCCTTAGATAGCGGGAGGGTACACAATGAGCAGTTCTTC. Using reference TRBV9 and TRBJ2-1 for the parts outside the CDR3, the full variable domain is DSGVTQTPKHLITATGQRVTLRCSPRSGDLSVYWYQQSLDQGLQFLIQYYNGEERAKGNILERFSAQQFPDLHSELNLSSLELGDSALYFCASSVALDSGRVHNEQFFGPGTRLTVL.

The chain employs TRBV10-2 and TRBJ1-1; weak D call: TRBD1 (5 bases). CDR3 length: 13 amino acids. Germline V gene lookup returns CDR1 WSHSY and CDR2 SAAADI. The V gene lost 6 bases and the J gene lost 1 base, with 9 bases spanning the gap. The CDR3 is CASSRQTNTEAFF. The CDR3 coding sequence is TGCGCCAGCAGCCGACAGACGAACACTGAAGCTTTCTTT.

V is TRBV12-3 or TRBV12-4 and J is TRBJ2-3; perhaps TRBD2 as D (6 bases). The CDR3 covers 13 residues. Trimming stripped 7 bases from V and 0 bases from J, with 8 bases between. The CDR3 protein is CASTGASTDTQYF. CDR3 bases: TGTGCCAGCACGGGAGCTAGCACAGATACGCAGTATTTT.

The sample holds a few counts of this clone. CDR3 in DNA: TGTGCCAGCAGTTTACAGGCGGCTTTCTTT. It specifies CASSLQAAFF. The chain links TRBV12-3 or TRBV12-4 to TRBJ1-1, with D hard to call. CDR3 length: 10 residues. V dropped 2 bases and J dropped 11 bases, with 6 bases sitting between them.

V is TRBV5-6 and J is TRBJ2-5; D is unresolved. This CDR3 is 14 amino acids long. With 0 bases removed from V and 7 bases from J, the gap between germline ends came to 13 bases. Germline lookup yields CDR1 SGHDT and CDR2 YYEEEE. CDR3 nucleotides: TGTGCCAGCAGCTTGGTTCTTCCTACGGGGACCCAGTACTTC. Its protein product is CASSLVLPTGTQYF.

This clone was recorded once. This chain joins TRBV2 and TRBJ2-3; 8 bases map to TRBD2. The germline V gene has CDR1 SNHLY and CDR2 FYNNEI. CDR3 length: 16 residues. After removal of 6 bases from V and 0 bases from J, the junction contained 8 bases not matched to a gene. The DNA for the CDR3 is TGTGCCAGCAGCGCGAGACTAGCGCTAAGCACAGATACGCAGTATTTT. Translation: CASSARLALSTDTQYF.

The chain recombines TRBV27 with TRBJ1-4; 7 nucleotides match TRBD1. The V gene end was trimmed by 9 bases and the J gene end by 5 bases; junction bases not matched to a gene: 9. Germline V gene lookup returns CDR1 MNHEY and CDR2 SMNVEV (reference sequence). The CDR3 sequence is 14 residues long. This CDR3 reads CASSRTGTNEKLFF. Written as DNA, the CDR3 is TGTGCCAGTTCTAGGACAGGCACCAATGAAAAACTGTTTTTT.

The chain combines TRBV10-3 with TRBJ2-2; 14 bases line up with TRBD2. Germline V gene data show CDR1 as ENHRY and CDR2 as SYGVKD. The CDR3 is 17 residues long. Losses at the gene ends were 6 bases for V and 4 bases for J; bases not matched to a gene: 7. CDR3 amino acids: CAISGTSGRSVTGELFF. CDR3 nucleotide sequence: TGTGCCATCAGCGGGACTAGCGGGAGATCGGTCACCGGGGAGCTGTTTTTT.

The chain has TRBV9 and TRBJ2-1; maybe TRBD1 (6 bases). Trimming removed 3 bases at V and 1 base at J, with 14 bases between. The germline CDR1 and CDR2 sequences are SGDLS and YYNGEE. The CDR3 extends over 16 amino acids. Here the CDR3 reads CASSARPGASYNEQFF. CDR3 in DNA: TGTGCCAGCAGCGCCCGGCCAGGGGCGTCCTACAATGAGCAGTTCTTC.

The chain is built from TRBV6-2 or TRBV6-3 and TRBJ1-2; TRBD1 agrees at 10 bases. Germline assignment: CDR1 MNHEY and CDR2 SVGEGT. V lost 2 bases and J lost 1; bases outside the gene matches: 10. This CDR3 spans 18 amino acids. CDR3 nucleotides: TGTGCCAGCAGTTACCTGCCCGGGACAGGGGCGGTTAACTATGGCTACACCTTC. Its translation: CASSYLPGTGAVNYGYTF.

The V and J genes are TRBV9 and TRBJ1-1, with D uncertain. V gave up 0 bases and J gave up 2 bases, with 8 bases separating them. The germline gives CDR1 SGDLS, CDR2 YYNGEE. The CDR3 covers 14 residues. CDR3 amino acids: CASSVVAGNTEAFF. DNA for the CDR3: TGTGCCAGCAGCGTAGTTGCCGGTAACACTGAAGCTTTCTTT.

The chain couples TRBV4-3 to TRBJ2-3; 8 bases are a match to TRBD2. J was trimmed by 4 bases and V by 0 bases; bases with no gene match: 9. The germline V gene has CDR1 LGHNA and CDR2 YSLEER. The CDR3 extends over 17 amino acids. The CDR3 DNA reads as TGCGCCAGCAGCCAAGATTTTCCGCGGGAGGTTCCAGATACGCAGTATTTT. It codes for CASSQDFPREVPDTQYF.

The chain employs TRBV5-1 and TRBJ2-3; 8 nucleotides match TRBD1. Germline V gives CDR1 SGHRS, CDR2 YFSETQ. Unmatched junction bases numbered 5, after V lost 7 bases and J lost 4 bases. This CDR3 has 13 residues. CDR3 in amino acids: CASFPGGADTQYF. CDR3 nucleotide sequence: TGCGCCAGCTTCCCAGGGGGCGCAGATACGCAGTATTTT.

The rearrangement joins TRBV15 to TRBJ1-1; 11 bases agree with TRBD1. V lost 6 bases to trimming and J lost 8 bases; unmatched junction nucleotides: 11. Looked up from germline, CDR1 is LNHNV and CDR2 is YYDKDF (reference sequence). CDR3 length equals 15 residues. CDR3 nucleotides: TGTGCCACCAGTCCGGACAGGGGGCGCCGGGAGGAAGCTTTCTTT. This gives the protein CATSPDRGRREEAFF.

The chain is built from TRBV27 and TRBJ1-5; tentatively, D is TRBD1 (5 bases). The CDR3 has 14 residues. Trimming removed 5 bases from V and 3 bases from J, with 11 bases in between. Germline-derived CDR1 and CDR2 are MNHEY and SMNVEV (reference sequence). CDR3 sequence: CASSPVQDNQPQHF. The CDR3 DNA reads as TGTGCCAGCAGTCCCGTACAGGACAATCAGCCCCAGCATTTT.

The chain has TRBV7-9 and TRBJ2-5; TRBD1 is a possible D gene (5 bases). The CDR3 has 14 amino acids. V lost 0 bases and J 1 base, leaving 6 bases between the germline ends. Germline assignment: CDR1 SEHNR and CDR2 FQNEAQ (reference sequence). CDR3 loop: CASSLAQGQETQYF. In DNA, the CDR3 is TGTGCCAGCAGCTTAGCCCAGGGCCAAGAGACCCAGTACTTC.

DNA for the CDR3: TGTGCCAGTAGTATCGCGGGCCGGGCAGATTCATATGGCTACACCTTC. This translates into CASSIAGRADSYGYTF. The V call is TRBV19, the J call TRBJ1-2; D unresolved. The CDR3 runs 16 residues. Germline CDR1 is LNHDA and CDR2 is SQIVND (reference sequence). Trimming took off 3 bases at V and 5 bases at J, with 19 bases between the two ends.

This clone was seen more than once but under ten times. The chain couples TRBV6-6 to TRBJ2-7; no firm D call. This CDR3 is built from 12 residues. Deletions cut 7 bases from V and 4 bases from J, with 11 bases between. Germline CDR1 MNHNY, CDR2 SVGAGI (reference sequence). The CDR3 reads CASKENPYEQYF. The CDR3 region has the DNA TGTGCCAGCAAAGAGAACCCGTACGAGCAGTACTTC.

This clone has just one count. The genes are TRBV6-5 and TRBJ2-7; tentative D call: TRBD2 (5 bases). In germline, CDR1 is MNHEY, CDR2 SVGAGI. V lost 4 bases and J lost 4, with 20 bases in between. The CDR3 has 16 residues. The CDR3 nucleotides read TGTGCCAGCAGTTTTCAAAGGGAGTCAAGGGTATACGAGCAGTACTTC. This encodes CASSFQRESRVYEQYF.

The chain is built from TRBV3-1 (or the pseudogene TRBV3-2) and TRBJ1-1, with TRBD1 as a possible D gene (5 bases). Per germline, CDR1 LGHDT and CDR2 YNNKEL (reference sequence). CDR3 size: 16 residues. V was shortened by 1 base and J by 0 bases, with 12 bases between the two germline ends. The CDR3 sequence: CASSQVPRGVNTEAFF. The CDR3 nucleotides are TGTGCCAGCAGCCAAGTTCCTCGGGGGGTGAACACTGAAGCTTTCTTT.

This clone appeared a few times. J is TRBJ2-7 and V is TRBV5-1; tentative D call: TRBD2 (5 bases). This CDR3 is 13 amino acids long. Germline loops: CDR1 SGHRS, CDR2 YFSETQ. The ends were cut back, 5 bases at V and 4 bases at J, with 13 bases in the middle. The CDR3 nucleotides are TGCGCCAGCAGTCAGAGCGGAAAGTACGAGCAGTACTTC. Residues: CASSQSGKYEQYF.

The chain is built from TRBV5-6 and TRBJ2-7, with 7 bases that match TRBD1. The CDR3 consists of 12 residues. Per germline, CDR1 SGHDT and CDR2 YYEEEE. The V gene end was trimmed by 5 bases and the J gene end by 6 bases; junction bases not matched to a gene: 5. CDR3 amino acids: CASRLDRAEQYF. CDR3 DNA: TGTGCCAGCAGACTTGACAGGGCCGAGCAGTACTTC.

The chain combines TRBV11-3 with TRBJ1-1; D gene unclear. Looked up from germline, CDR1 is SGHNT and CDR2 is YENEEA. The CDR3 runs 14 residues. The V end was cut by 0 bases, the J end by 6 bases, with 11 bases between. The CDR3 coding sequence is TGTGCCAGCAGCTTAGATCAGGCTCGTGCTGAAGCTTTCTTT. It codes for CASSLDQARAEAFF.